These 31 T cell receptor beta chains came from one sample sequenced in a study of T-cell reconstitution after alpha-beta-depleted transplantation in children. This sample's TCRbeta library carried unique molecular identifier barcodes. A single record per CDR3 protein comes from TCRdb applying MiXCR to the PCR reads. This table has about 280,000 distinct CDR3 sequences, roughly 10% appearing once. Source: peripheral blood, taken 180 days after TCRalphabeta/CD19-depleted stem cell transplant. The source is a male patient between 2 and 15 years old who had a stem cell transplant for chronic granulomatous disease, so the T cells may come from the graft donor.

This clonotype was counted many times. This chain links TRBV20-1 with TRBJ2-7; 7 positions agree with TRBD2. This CDR3 has 16 residues. Germline V lookup: CDR1 DFQATT, CDR2 SNEGSKA (reference sequence). The V segment lost 0 bases and the J segment 3 bases; nucleotides outside the gene matches: 11. The CDR3 region has the DNA TGCAGTGCTAGAGATTTTAGTTTGGAGCGGGACTACGAGCAGTACTTC. Its protein is CSARDFSLERDYEQYF.

This clonotype was counted many times. The V and J genes are TRBV5-1 and TRBJ2-7, with D maybe TRBD1 (6 bases). Germline CDR1 reads SGHRS; CDR2 reads YFSETQ. The V end lost 4 bases, the J end lost 5 bases, and 16 bases lay between the germline ends. This CDR3 spans 14 amino acids. CDR3 sequence: CASSPGQSLNEQYF. CDR3 nucleotides: TGCGCCAGCAGCCCAGGACAGTCTCTGAACGAGCAGTACTTC. The whole variable domain, remainder taken from reference TRBV5-1 and TRBJ2-7, is KAGVTQTPRYLIKTRGQQVTLSCSPISGHRSVSWYQQTPGQGLQFLFEYFSETQRNKGNFPGRFSGRQFSNSRSEMNVSTLELGDSALYLCASSPGQSLNEQYFGPGTRLTVT.

This clonotype has at least ten counts. The chain has TRBV5-1 and TRBJ2-3, with 10 positions matching TRBD2. Per germline, CDR1 SGHRS and CDR2 YFSETQ. The CDR3 totals 14 residues. V trimming: 7 bases; J trimming: 2 bases; junction bases outside the gene matches: 4. The CDR3 coding sequence is TGCGCCAGCCTAGCGGGAGATCCCACAGATACGCAGTATTTT. It encodes CASLAGDPTDTQYF.

Many counts were recorded for this clonotype. The chain is built from TRBV7-2 and TRBJ2-5, with D unresolved. The CDR3 covers 13 residues. CDR1 SGHTA and CDR2 FQGNSA come from the germline V gene. V was cut by 5 bases and J by 1 base, with 8 bases left in between. Here the CDR3 reads CASSLIVQETQYF. The CDR3 DNA follows: TGTGCCAGCAGCCTCATAGTCCAAGAGACCCAGTACTTC.

In its sample, this clonotype was seen many times. This sequence joins TRBV5-1 and TRBJ2-7; D assignment may be TRBD1 or TRBD2 (6 bases each). The CDR3 totals 13 residues. Trimming removed 6 bases at V and 2 bases at J, with 12 bases between. CDR1 is SGHRS, CDR2 YFSETQ, per germline. In nucleotides, the CDR3 is TGCGCCAGCACCGCGGAGGGGGCCTACGAGCAGTACTTC. Amino acid sequence: CASTAEGAYEQYF.

In this sample, this clonotype turned up many times. V is TRBV7-6 and J is TRBJ2-3, with 7 bases identical to TRBD2. From germline, CDR1 is SGHVS and CDR2 FNYEAQ. The CDR3 spans 14 residues. V gave up 9 bases and J gave up 4 bases; unmatched junction bases: 10. The CDR3 loop reads CARAAGKGSDTQYF. For the CDR3, the DNA is TGTGCCAGAGCAGCGGGGAAGGGTTCAGATACGCAGTATTTT.

This clonotype was found many times. The chain's CDR3 is CASRRDRDYNEQFF. Here the CDR3 DNA reads TGTGCCAGCAGGAGGGACAGGGACTACAATGAGCAGTTCTTC. The V call is TRBV6-1, the J call TRBJ2-1, with TRBD1 matching over 9 bases. The V gene end was trimmed by 6 bases and the J gene end by 3 bases; junction bases not matched to a gene: 3. The CDR3 runs 14 residues. The V gene's germline CDR1 is MNHNS and CDR2 SASEGT.

The CDR3 protein is CASSESTAKSPGYTF. DNA for the CDR3: TGCGCCAGCAGTGAGTCCACGGCTAAGAGCCCCGGCTACACCTTC. V is TRBV10-2 and J is TRBJ1-2; D gene ambiguous. V shed 0 bases and J shed 8 bases, with 16 bases lying between them. Germline V gene data show CDR1 as WSHSY and CDR2 as SAAADI. This CDR3 region has 15 residues.

This clonotype was observed many times. V gene TRBV5-5 combines with J gene TRBJ2-1; 7 nucleotides align to TRBD1. The germline V gene has CDR1 SGHKS and CDR2 YYEKEE (reference sequence). The CDR3 spans 15 residues. Trimming removed 0 bases from V and 3 bases from J; junction bases left unmatched: 3. The CDR3 loop is CASSLGQGSYNEQFF. The CDR3 DNA sequence: TGTGCCAGCAGCTTGGGACAGGGTAGCTACAATGAGCAGTTCTTC. Together with reference TRBV5-5 and TRBJ2-1, the CDR3 gives the full variable domain: DAGVTQSPTHLIKTRGQQVTLRCSPISGHKSVSWYQQVLGQGPQFIFQYYEKEERGRGNFPDRFSARQFPNYSSELNVNALLLGDSALYLCASSLGQGSYNEQFFGPGTRLTVL.

This clonotype has at least ten counts. The chain links TRBV7-2 to TRBJ2-7; D tentatively reads TRBD1 or TRBD2 (5 bases each). The V and J ends lost 4 bases and 3 bases respectively, with 10 bases between them. This CDR3 comprises 13 residues. CDR1 is SGHTA and CDR2 is FQGNSA in the germline V gene. This CDR3 is CASSWGGGYEQYF. CDR3 sequence (DNA): TGTGCCAGCAGCTGGGGCGGAGGCTACGAGCAGTACTTC. Full variable domain (missing parts from reference TRBV7-2 and TRBJ2-7): GAGVSQSPSNKVTEKGKDVELRCDPISGHTALYWYRQSLGQGLEFLIYFQGNSAPDKSGLPSDRFSAERTGGSVSTLTIQRTQQEDSAVYLCASSWGGGYEQYFGPGTRLTVT.

Comment on this clonotype: A read error may account for a junction end that differs from germline. V gene TRBV15 combines with J gene TRBJ2-1, with TRBD2 matching over 8 bases. Germline CDR1 is LNHNV and CDR2 is YYDKDF (reference sequence). The CDR3 extends over 15 amino acids. CDR3 protein: CATSTDTSGYNEQFF. CDR3 bases: TGTGCTACCAGCACAGATACTAGCGGCTACAATGAGCAGTTCTTC.

This clonotype was picked up many times. The rearrangement uses TRBV7-9 and TRBJ2-5, with unresolved D. V was trimmed by 5 bases and J by 2 bases, leaving 15 bases between them. From germline, CDR1 is SEHNR and CDR2 FQNEAQ (reference sequence). The CDR3 totals 15 residues. CDR3 in DNA: TGTGCCAGCAGCCCACGTCCGGTGGTTCAAGAGACCCAGTACTTC. As protein: CASSPRPVVQETQYF.

This clonotype was found many times. The chain uses TRBV10-1 and TRBJ2-3; TRBD1 agrees at 7 bases. This CDR3 is built from 15 residues. J gave up 2 bases and V 4 bases, and 6 bases lay outside the gene matches. Germline CDR1 is WNHNN and CDR2 is SYGVQD (reference sequence). The CDR3 DNA follows: TGCGCCAGCAGTGGAACAGGGGCCCTCACAGATACGCAGTATTTT. Protein sequence: CASSGTGALTDTQYF.

The chain recombines TRBV20-1 with TRBJ2-7, with 8 bases identical to TRBD1. V dropped 3 bases and J dropped 4; count of bases not matched to a gene: 8. CDR3 length equals 14 residues. CDR1 is DFQATT and CDR2 is SNEGSKA in the germline V gene (reference sequence). The CDR3, as DNA: TGCAGTGCTAGTTCGGCCAGGGGGCCTTACGAGCAGTACTTC. It codes for CSASSARGPYEQYF.

This clonotype was seen repeatedly, ten times or more. V usage is TRBV12-3 or TRBV12-4 and J usage is TRBJ2-3, with TRBD2 matching 9 bases. This CDR3 has 20 amino acids. The junction had 19 bases not matched to a gene; V was cut back by 3 bases and J by 3 bases. CDR3 protein: CASSFRVVAGAGSVTDTQYF. As DNA, the CDR3 is TGTGCCAGCAGTTTTAGGGTGGTAGCGGGGGCCGGGAGCGTTACAGATACGCAGTATTTT.

Many counts were recorded for this clonotype. The chain uses TRBV7-2 and TRBJ1-5; TRBD1 is a possible D gene (6 bases). The CDR3 loop spans 16 amino acids. The V gene's germline CDR1 is SGHTA and CDR2 FQGNSA. V was pared by 6 bases and J by 4 bases, with 19 bases between. The chain's CDR3 is CASSPEGGAGNQPQHF. For the CDR3, the DNA is TGTGCCAGCAGTCCCGAGGGGGGGGCAGGGAATCAGCCCCAGCATTTT.

The chain joins TRBV15 to TRBJ1-1, with TRBD1 as a possible D gene (5 bases). From germline, CDR1 is LNHNV and CDR2 YYDKDF (reference sequence). This CDR3 has 18 amino acids. Trimming cost V 2 bases and J 7 bases, with 26 bases left between them. The CDR3 loop is CATSRPKPGPLKWGEAFF. The DNA of the CDR3 is TGTGCCACCAGCAGACCTAAACCGGGACCGCTAAAATGGGGTGAAGCTTTCTTT.

There are many counts of this clonotype. The chain has TRBV7-6 and TRBJ2-2; D uncertain. Germline-derived CDR1 and CDR2 are SGHVS and FNYEAQ. This CDR3 has 15 residues. V was pared by 5 bases and J by 7 bases, with 17 bases between. CDR3: CASSLESLMGGELFF. Here the CDR3 DNA reads TGTGCCAGCAGCCTAGAGTCCCTAATGGGCGGGGAGCTGTTTTTT.

This clonotype was detected many times. V gene TRBV20-1 combines with J gene TRBJ1-5, with a possible D match to TRBD1 (6 bases). Germline assignment: CDR1 DFQATT and CDR2 SNEGSKA (reference sequence). The V and J ends lost 4 bases and 2 bases respectively, with 18 bases between them. This CDR3 is built from 16 residues. CDR3 DNA: TGCAGTGCTACCCCAAGGGTCGGGGGCGGCAATCAGCCCCAGCATTTT. It yields the protein CSATPRVGGGNQPQHF.

This clonotype was found many times. The CDR3 DNA reads as TGTGCCAGCAACCGAGACCTAGCGGGGGGGCCACGCAATGAGCAGTTCTTC. This sequence encodes CASNRDLAGGPRNEQFF. V gene TRBV6-2 or TRBV6-3 combines with J gene TRBJ2-1; the match to TRBD2 covers 12 bases. V lost 7 bases and J lost 6; bases outside the gene matches: 13. The CDR3 is 17 amino acids. Germline loops: CDR1 MNHEY, CDR2 SVGEGT.

V usage is TRBV18 and J usage is TRBJ2-2; TRBD1 aligns across 8 bases. With 3 bases clipped from V and 2 bases from J, the junction kept 5 bases outside the gene matches. Germline V lookup: CDR1 KGHSH, CDR2 LQKENI. The CDR3 is made up of 16 amino acids. The CDR3 here is CASSPSDRDNTGELFF. The CDR3 nucleotides read TGTGCCAGCTCACCCTCGGACAGGGACAACACCGGGGAGCTGTTTTTT.

Many counts were recorded for this clonotype. The chain combines TRBV20-1 with TRBJ2-5; D is undetermined. V was pared by 3 bases and J by 5 bases, with 13 bases between. Per germline, CDR1 DFQATT and CDR2 SNEGSKA (reference sequence). The CDR3 length is 13 residues. The CDR3 nucleotides are TGCAGTGCTAGTGTAGGGATCTTGGAGACCCAGTACTTC. Translating it yields CSASVGILETQYF.

The table lists this clonotype with many counts. The chain combines TRBV20-1 with TRBJ2-2; 8 bases are a match to TRBD2. Germline assignment: CDR1 DFQATT and CDR2 SNEGSKA (reference sequence). This CDR3 is built from 14 residues. Unmatched junction bases numbered 3, after V lost 5 bases and J lost 1 base. The CDR3 is CSALSGMNTGELFF. DNA for the CDR3: TGCAGTGCTCTTAGCGGGATGAACACCGGGGAGCTGTTTTTT.

This clonotype was detected many times. The rearrangement links TRBV5-6 to TRBJ2-7; possibly TRBD1 for D (6 bases). The germline gives CDR1 SGHDT, CDR2 YYEEEE. Trimming shortened V by 3 bases and J by 0 bases, and 10 bases separated the two germline ends. The CDR3 extends over 14 amino acids. The chain's CDR3 is CASSYADSSYEQYF. DNA for the CDR3: TGTGCCAGCAGCTACGCGGACAGCTCCTACGAGCAGTACTTC.

This clonotype was seen ten or more times. This chain joins TRBV28 and TRBJ2-7, with TRBD2 identical over 9 bases. Germline CDR1 and CDR2: MDHEN and SYDVKM. This CDR3 has 15 residues. Trimming took 4 bases from V and 2 from J; bases not matched to a gene: 6. CDR3 nucleotide sequence: TGTGCCAGCAGTTCGACTGGCGGGAGGGCCTACGAGCAGTACTTC. It encodes CASSSTGGRAYEQYF.

This clonotype came up many times. The rearrangement joins TRBV20-1 to TRBJ2-1; D is undetermined. The CDR3 totals 18 residues. Germline assignment: CDR1 DFQATT and CDR2 SNEGSKA (reference sequence). With 6 bases removed from V and 2 bases from J, the gap between germline ends came to 26 bases. CDR3 sequence (DNA): TGCAGTGCGCCACAAGGGAAAGTACCCGTTCCCCCCTACAATGAGCAGTTCTTC. It translates to CSAPQGKVPVPPYNEQFF.

With respect to this clonotype: No conserved phenylalanine or tryptophan is present at the end of the CDR3, so a read error is the likely explanation. The chain uses TRBV29-1 and TRBJ2-7; 8 nucleotides match TRBD2. Germline CDR1 is SQVTM and CDR2 is ANQGSEA. This CDR3 is 13 amino acids long. V dropped 7 bases and J dropped 0; count of bases not matched to a gene: 5. The CDR3 is CSGQAGDSYEQYL. The CDR3 DNA is TGCAGCGGACAAGCGGGGGACTCCTACGAGCAGTACTTG.

Ten or more counts support this clonotype. The chain links TRBV12-3 or TRBV12-4 to TRBJ2-5; D not resolved. Trimming pared 5 bases from V and 0 bases from J, leaving 10 bases between. CDR3 length: 14 amino acids. The chain's CDR3 is CASSPGRNQETQYF. DNA for the CDR3: TGTGCCAGCAGTCCTGGAAGGAACCAAGAGACCCAGTACTTC.

The chain recombines TRBV7-9 with TRBJ2-7, with D perhaps TRBD1 or TRBD2 (6 bases each). The CDR3 extends over 14 amino acids. CDR1 SEHNR and CDR2 FQNEAQ come from the germline V gene (reference sequence). V lost 3 bases to trimming and J lost 6 bases, with 15 bases between them. CDR3 nucleotide sequence: TGTGCCAGCAGCTTGCCCGGTGGGGGGCCCGAGCAGTACTTC. Translated: CASSLPGGGPEQYF.

This clonotype was seen repeatedly, ten times or more. The DNA of the CDR3 is TGTGCCAGCTTTCGGGACACAGACAATGAGCAGTTCTTC. This translates into CASFRDTDNEQFF. The chain uses TRBV18 and TRBJ2-1, with TRBD1 as a possible D gene (6 bases). This CDR3 contains 13 residues. CDR1 is KGHSH and CDR2 is LQKENI in the germline V gene. The V gene lost 7 bases and the J gene lost 5 bases, with 12 bases spanning the gap.

This clonotype was detected many times. The J gene is TRBJ1-2, the V gene TRBV18; D might be TRBD1 (5 bases). Germline-derived CDR1 and CDR2 are KGHSH and LQKENI. The CDR3 sequence is 14 residues long. Trimming left V 1 base short and J 8 bases short, with 14 bases between. The CDR3 loop is CASSPLEGLGGYTF. The CDR3 nucleotides are TGTGCCAGCTCACCACTTGAGGGGTTGGGAGGCTACACCTTC.